The 23 T cell receptor beta chains presented below share a single source sample, sequenced in a study of blood T cell repertoires in COVID-19. Profiled with immunoSEQ multiplex PCR; TCRdb holds only in-frame clones, not every one. Among roughly 30,000 clones listed, over 85% were seen once. The sample comprised peripheral blood. The receptors were sampled from a human donor in a cohort sampled during active COVID-19.

This chain links TRBV5-5 with TRBJ2-7, with a weak D call TRBD1 (6 bases). The CDR3 runs to 15 residues. V shed 2 bases and J shed 4 bases, with 16 bases lying between them. Germline loops: CDR1 SGHKS, CDR2 YYEKEE (reference sequence). The CDR3 coding sequence is TGTGCCAGCAGCTTAGCCGGGACACAGCTTTACGAGCAGTACTTC. It specifies CASSLAGTQLYEQYF.

This sequence joins TRBV6-1 and TRBJ2-1; TRBD1 matches 9 bases. This CDR3 has 15 residues. Germline trimming cut 2 bases from V and 3 bases from J; bases unmatched to any gene: 2. CDR1 is MNHNS and CDR2 is SASEGT in the germline V gene. DNA of the CDR3: TGTGCCAGCAGTGAACCGACAGGGGGCTACAATGAGCAGTTCTTC. The encoded protein is CASSEPTGGYNEQFF.

The chain has TRBV5-4 and TRBJ2-1; TRBD1 is a possible D gene (5 bases). V gave up 5 bases and J gave up 8 bases, with 8 bases separating them. The CDR3 sequence is 11 residues long. Germline V gene data show CDR1 as SGHNT and CDR2 as YYREEE (reference sequence). This chain's CDR3 is CASRWGDEQFF. The DNA of the CDR3 is TGTGCCAGCAGGTGGGGCGATGAGCAGTTCTTC.

In this sample, this clone turned up once. This chain uses TRBV7-9 with TRBJ2-6; maybe TRBD2 (6 bases). This CDR3 region has 15 residues. Trimming pared 3 bases from V and 0 bases from J, leaving 6 bases between. Germline values: CDR1 SEHNR, CDR2 FQNEAQ (reference sequence). The CDR3 loop reads CASSFGGSGANVLTF. The CDR3 coding sequence is TGTGCCAGCAGCTTCGGGGGCTCTGGGGCCAACGTCCTGACTTTC.

This clone was detected only once. V and J are TRBV6-5 and TRBJ1-2, with D possibly matching TRBD1 (6 bases). Trimming removed 2 bases at V and 6 bases at J, with 10 bases between. The CDR3 is 13 amino acids. The germline V gene has CDR1 MNHEY and CDR2 SVGAGI. The CDR3 nucleotides read TGTGCCAGCAGTTACGGGCAGGGGAATGGCTACACCTTC. It translates to CASSYGQGNGYTF.

The CDR3 DNA sequence: TGTGCCAGCAGTTTTTACGCCGGGACAAACTACGAGCAGTACTTC. This sequence encodes CASSFYAGTNYEQYF. V gene TRBV27 combines with J gene TRBJ2-7; D is possibly TRBD1 (6 bases). V was shortened by 3 bases and J by 3 bases, with 15 bases between the two germline ends. Germline-derived CDR1 and CDR2 are MNHEY and SMNVEV (reference sequence). CDR3 length equals 15 residues.

This clone occurred a few times. The CDR3 bases are TGTGCCAGCTCACCACCGGGACAGGGGGCGGAGGAGCAGTACTTC. Translated, it gives CASSPPGQGAEEQYF. The rearrangement links TRBV18 to TRBJ2-7, with 12 bases fitting TRBD1. The CDR3 length is 15 residues. The V and J ends lost 0 bases and 7 bases, in that order; junction bases with no gene match: 4. Germline CDR1 KGHSH, CDR2 LQKENI.

This clone was detected only once. The J gene is TRBJ1-2, the V gene TRBV12-3 or TRBV12-4, with D perhaps TRBD1 (5 bases). The CDR3 totals 13 residues. Trimming stripped 4 bases from V and 1 base from J, with 7 bases between. In nucleotides, the CDR3 is TGTGCCAGCAGTTACGACAGTAACTATGGCTACACCTTC. Its translation is CASSYDSNYGYTF.

This chain uses TRBV6-7 with TRBJ2-1; D not resolved. TRBV6-7 is assigned to the ORF class and has an uncertain function. The CDR3 spans 12 residues. Between the trimmed V and J ends, which lost 5 bases and 3 bases, there was a span of 5 bases. The chain's CDR3 is CASSRLYNEQFF. CDR3 bases: TGTGCCAGCAGTAGACTCTACAATGAGCAGTTCTTC.

The CDR3 DNA sequence: TGTGCTAGTGTCACAAGCGGGAGGGCTTCCCAAGAGACCCAGTACTTC. Residues: CASVTSGRASQETQYF. This chain links TRBV12-5 with TRBJ2-5; 10 bases map to TRBD2. The junction had 9 bases not matched to a gene; V was cut back by 7 bases and J by 1 base. This CDR3 spans 16 amino acids. Germline CDR1 and CDR2: LGHNT and FRNRAP.

The V gene is TRBV6-4, the J gene TRBJ2-5; TRBD2 agrees at 8 bases. Trimming at V came to 4 bases and at J to 2 bases, leaving 18 bases not matched to a gene. This CDR3 has 19 residues. Germline V gene data show CDR1 as MRHNA and CDR2 as SNTAGT. The CDR3 DNA is TGTGCCAGCAGTGCCCCTACCGGGGGGGCCATCGTCCATCAAGAGACCCAGTACTTC. This encodes CASSAPTGGAIVHQETQYF.

DNA of the CDR3: TGTGCCAGCTCACCGGACAGGACAGGGAACGGGTCACCCCTCCACTTT. This translates into CASSPDRTGNGSPLHF. This chain joins TRBV18 and TRBJ1-6; 8 positions agree with TRBD1. The germline V gene encodes CDR1 KGHSH and CDR2 LQKENI. The CDR3 has 16 amino acids. Trimming took 3 bases from V and 10 from J; bases not matched to a gene: 11.

There are a few counts of this clone. The chain joins TRBV4-1 to TRBJ2-6, with TRBD2 as a possible D gene (5 bases). The V and J ends lost 2 bases and 2 bases respectively, with 7 bases between them. The CDR3 totals 15 residues. Germline values: CDR1 MGHRA, CDR2 YSYEKL. The CDR3 reads CASSQLLAGANVLTF. CDR3 sequence (DNA): TGCGCCAGCAGCCAATTACTAGCTGGGGCCAACGTCCTGACTTTC.

This clone was seen once. V usage is TRBV28 and J usage is TRBJ2-1, with 11 bases identical to TRBD1. The CDR3 runs to 14 residues. The germline gives CDR1 MDHEN, CDR2 SYDVKM. With V trimmed by 5 bases and J by 9 bases, 6 bases remained unmatched. This chain's CDR3 is CASSPSGQGGEQFF. In nucleotides, the CDR3 is TGTGCCAGCAGTCCATCGGGACAGGGGGGTGAGCAGTTCTTC.

This chain uses TRBV7-9 with TRBJ1-4; no clear D. Germline V lookup: CDR1 SEHNR, CDR2 FQNEAQ (reference sequence). V shed 4 bases and J shed 8 bases, with 11 bases lying between them. The CDR3 sequence is 13 residues long. The CDR3 reads CASSSREAEKLFF. For the CDR3, the DNA is TGTGCCAGCAGCTCAAGGGAGGCGGAAAAACTGTTTTTT.

V and J are TRBV4-1 and TRBJ2-7; the D gene is possibly TRBD1 (5 bases). Looked up from germline, CDR1 is MGHRA and CDR2 is YSYEKL. The CDR3 runs to 14 residues. Trimming cost V 1 base and J 2 bases, with 9 bases left between them. The DNA for the CDR3 is TGCGCCAGCAGCCAAGCGGAACAGGCCTACGAGCAGTACTTC. Its translation: CASSQAEQAYEQYF.

The V and J genes are TRBV12-3 or TRBV12-4 and TRBJ1-1; D might be TRBD1 (6 bases). Trimming pared 5 bases from V and 10 bases from J, leaving 17 bases between. CDR3 length equals 13 residues. CDR3 DNA sequence: TGTGCCAGCAGTACGAACAGGGAGCGCGTAGCTTTCTTT. As protein: CASSTNRERVAFF.

This chain joins TRBV2 and TRBJ2-5, with 10 nucleotides matching TRBD2. The trim removed 5 bases at V and 2 bases at J, leaving 8 bases unmatched. The CDR3 sequence is 16 residues long. Germline-derived CDR1 and CDR2 are SNHLY and FYNNEI. This CDR3 reads CASSPGTSAAQETQYF. CDR3 bases: TGTGCCAGCAGTCCCGGGACTAGCGCTGCTCAAGAGACCCAGTACTTC.

The chain joins TRBV12-2 to TRBJ2-1; the D call of TRBD2 is as the table states it, not checked on the DNA. TRBV12-2 is shown as a pseudogene. This CDR3 contains 18 residues. CDR3 region: CASRLNIAGSFSYNEQFF. The CDR3 DNA sequence: TGTGCAAGTCGCCTAAATATAGCGGGGAGCTTCTCCTACAATGAGCAGTTCTTC.

The J gene is TRBJ2-7, the V gene TRBV3-1 (or the pseudogene TRBV3-2); weak D call: TRBD1 (6 bases). Trimming removed 0 bases from V and 2 bases from J, with 11 bases in between. Germline V gene data show CDR1 as LGHDT and CDR2 as YNNKEL (reference sequence). The CDR3 is 15 amino acids. CDR3 in amino acids: CASSQEGHLPYEQYF. The CDR3 bases are TGTGCCAGCAGCCAAGAGGGACACCTACCCTACGAGCAGTACTTC.

This chain links TRBV6-6 with TRBJ1-3, with D perhaps TRBD1 (6 bases). V lost 2 bases, J lost 0 bases, and 11 bases lay in between. In germline, CDR1 is MNHNY, CDR2 SVGAGI (reference sequence). The CDR3 is made up of 16 amino acids. The chain's CDR3 is CASSYRGQHSGNTIYF. The CDR3 DNA is TGTGCCAGCAGTTACCGGGGACAACACTCTGGAAACACCATATATTTT.

This chain uses TRBV7-9 with TRBJ1-1, with unresolved D. This CDR3 region has 14 residues. Germline CDR1 reads SEHNR; CDR2 reads FQNEAQ (reference sequence). V gave up 3 bases and J gave up 6 bases, with 14 bases separating them. The CDR3 DNA is TGTGCCAGCAGCTTTGAGGGTTACTTCGCTGAAGCTTTCTTT. Translating gives CASSFEGYFAEAFF.

This chain links TRBV7-3 with TRBJ2-3, with D possibly matching TRBD2 (6 bases). CDR3 length: 15 residues. V was cut by 0 bases and J by 1 base, with 8 bases left in between. Germline CDR1 SGHTA, CDR2 FQGTGA. CDR3 DNA sequence: TGTGCCAGCAGCTTAACGGGGGGTGGCACAGATACGCAGTATTTT. Translation: CASSLTGGGTDTQYF.